This T cell receptor (beta chain) was profiled in a study of CD8+CD57+ T cells in acquired aplastic anemia (dated by TCRdb to 2016 to 2019). A note on the overall study: Extracted DNA from sorted CD4+ and CD8+ cells averaged approximately 3 ug, ranging from roughly 0.17 to 30 ug. A CD8+CD57+ expansion meant a frequency higher than the mean frequency seen in healthy subjects. Study-level results and caveats: Patients and healthy controls showed no significant difference in CD8+ Simpson's diversity (P=0.060). Although under 35 CD8+ CDR3 sequences were shared by patients and controls, these sequences appeared highly expressed in patients and within the immunodominant clones of patients.

Patients chosen for sequencing had shown expansion of CD8+CD57+ cells by flow cytometry. Every patient had severe acquired aplastic anemia, diagnosed using the International Study of Aplastic Anemia and Agranulocytosis and Camitta criteria. Patients had received no therapy at the time of blood sampling. TCR repertoires of sorted CD4+ and CD8+ blood T cells from severe aplastic anemia patients and healthy subjects were deep-sequenced in the study. Patients were enrolled under clinicaltrials.gov protocols 00001620, 01623167, 00001397, 00071045, 00081523 and 00961064 in the USA. Ficoll-Paque density gradient centrifugation was used to isolate peripheral blood mononuclear cells. Before DNA extraction, CD4+ and CD8+ T cells were sorted with FACS or magnetic beads. CDR3 length: 13 amino acids, cysteine to phenylalanine. The only DNA kept is the CDR3, 39 bases in frame from the first base. As encoded in the germline V gene (reference sequence), CDR1 is GTSNPN while CDR2 is SVGIG. Between the V and J ends, shortened by 0 bases and 7 bases respectively, the junction contains 10 bases.

In its sample, this clonotype was seen a few times. What antigen it recognizes has not been identified. There are no base qualities to consult, and no much larger clone falls within one base. Profiling of TCR beta VDJ combinations and CDR3 sequences used genomic DNA as the template. An Illumina HiSeq 2000 was the platform used for TCR repertoire sequencing. The authors processed their data as follows. TRBV/TRBJ rearrangement plots, CDR3 size and DJ length profiles, and Simpson's diversity index were used to evaluate the repertoires. The most abundant DNA sequence in the deep sequencing data was taken as the immunodominant clone. CDR3 amino acid sequences were checked for sharing between subjects and were compared against published repertoires and the VDJdb database. The raw public reads went through TCRdb reprocessing: fastp at Q25, MiXCR clone calling, in-frame beta chains kept. CDR3 protein duplicates are merged, each entry listing the most common genes and DNA. The V and J calls come from TCRdb's annotation, not from the publication. This sample is represented by around 430,000 distinct CDR3 sequences; roughly a third of them were singletons. The ten largest clonotypes hold approximately 0.82% of the sample.

Rearrangement joined TRBV30 to TRBJ1-5; a tentative D call is TRBD1 (6 bases match). The material sequenced was sorted CD4+, CD8+, or CD8+CD57+ T cells (not recorded which) from PBMCs. The source is a human donor with aplastic anemia. The CDR3 here reads CAWSVQGDQPQHF. The bases are TGTGCCTGGAGTGTACAGGGAGACCAGCCCCAGCATTTT.